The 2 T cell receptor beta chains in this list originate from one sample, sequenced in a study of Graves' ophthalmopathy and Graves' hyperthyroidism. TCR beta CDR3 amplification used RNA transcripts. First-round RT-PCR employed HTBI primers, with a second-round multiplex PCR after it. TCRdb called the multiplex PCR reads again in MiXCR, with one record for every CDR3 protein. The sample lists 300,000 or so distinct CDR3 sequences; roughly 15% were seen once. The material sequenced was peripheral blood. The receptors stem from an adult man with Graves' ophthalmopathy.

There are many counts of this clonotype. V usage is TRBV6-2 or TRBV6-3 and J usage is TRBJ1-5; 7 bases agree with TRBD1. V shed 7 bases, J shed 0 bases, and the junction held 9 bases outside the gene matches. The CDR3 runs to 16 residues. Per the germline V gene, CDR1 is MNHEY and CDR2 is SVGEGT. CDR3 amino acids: CASKPTGVYSNQPQHF. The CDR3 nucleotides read TGTGCCAGCAAACCAACAGGGGTTTATAGCAATCAGCCCCAGCATTTT.

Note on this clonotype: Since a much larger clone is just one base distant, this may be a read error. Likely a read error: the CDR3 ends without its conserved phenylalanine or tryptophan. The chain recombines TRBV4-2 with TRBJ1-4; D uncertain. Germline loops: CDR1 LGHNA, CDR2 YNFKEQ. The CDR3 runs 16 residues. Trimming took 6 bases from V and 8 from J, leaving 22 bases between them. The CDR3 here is CASRRSPTGMEEKLFL. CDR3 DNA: TGTGCCAGCAGAAGAAGTCCGACGGGCATGGAGGAAAAACTGTTTCTT.